The 18 T cell receptor beta chains below come from one sample, sequenced in a study of T cells in narcolepsy. The data were produced by immunoSEQ multiplex PCR, yet TCRdb's version contains in-frame clones alone and is incomplete. The repertoire consists of about 30,000 clones, with about 85% occurring once and the leading ten covering roughly 0.9%. Input material: CD45RA- memory CD4+ T cells from PBMCs. The origin of the receptors is a human donor with narcolepsy.

The chain recombines TRBV15 with TRBJ1-2; 10 positions match TRBD1. The germline gives CDR1 LNHNV, CDR2 YYDKDF (reference sequence). V trimming: 3 bases; J trimming: 4 bases; junction bases outside the gene matches: 5. This CDR3 is 15 amino acids long. CDR3 in DNA: TGTGCCACCAGCAGGGGACGGGACAGGGGCTATGGCTACACCTTC. Amino acid sequence: CATSRGRDRGYGYTF.

The chain uses TRBV30 and TRBJ1-6; 7 bases are a match to TRBD1. Germline loops: CDR1 GTSNPN, CDR2 SVGIG (reference sequence). After removal of 7 bases from V and 5 bases from J, the junction contained 5 bases not matched to a gene. The CDR3 is 13 residues long. The CDR3 nucleotides read TGTGCCTCGATGACAGGGAATAATTCACCCCTCCACTTT. Protein: CASMTGNNSPLHF. Based on the CDR3 plus reference TRBV30 and TRBJ1-6, the full variable domain is SQTIHQWPATLVQPVGSPLSLECTVEGTSNPNLYWYRQAAGRGLQLLFYSVGIGQISSEVPQNLSASRPQDRQFILSSKKLLLSDSGFYLCASMTGNNSPLHFGNGTRLTVT.

This chain connects TRBV7-9 to TRBJ2-1, with D maybe TRBD1 (6 bases). V was pared by 5 bases and J by 5 bases, with 19 bases between. Germline CDR1 is SEHNR and CDR2 is FQNEAQ (reference sequence). The CDR3 consists of 16 residues. CDR3 sequence: CASSRQDRSPNNEQFF. The CDR3 DNA sequence: TGTGCCAGCAGCCGACAAGACAGGTCGCCGAACAATGAGCAGTTCTTC.

The gene calls are TRBV5-1 and TRBJ1-3, with D possibly matching TRBD1 (6 bases). Germline CDR1 reads SGHRS; CDR2 reads YFSETQ. CDR3 length: 16 residues. Trimming pared 4 bases from V and 0 bases from J, leaving 14 bases between. DNA for the CDR3: TGCGCCAGCAGCGTCAGGGGCGATAGCTCTGGAAACACCATATATTTT. It translates to CASSVRGDSSGNTIYF.

This clone is a singleton in its sample. The rearrangement links TRBV11-1 to TRBJ1-1, with 7 bases that match TRBD1. There are 14 residues in the CDR3. In germline, CDR1 is SGHAT, CDR2 FQDESV (reference sequence). The V segment lost 2 bases and the J segment 5 bases; nucleotides outside the gene matches: 5. This chain's CDR3 is CASSLHRGQTEAFF. CDR3 nucleotides: TGTGCCAGCAGCTTACATAGGGGGCAAACTGAAGCTTTCTTT.

This chain links TRBV7-6 with TRBJ2-1; 14 bases are a match to TRBD2. Germline CDR1 and CDR2: SGHVS and FNYEAQ. The CDR3 covers 16 residues. V gave up 5 bases and J gave up 6 bases; unmatched junction bases: 6. The CDR3 bases are TGTGCCAGCAGCCCGACTAGCGGGGGGGCCTCCAATGAGCAGTTCTTC. Its translation is CASSPTSGGASNEQFF.

The chain has TRBV29-1 and TRBJ1-6, with D tentatively TRBD1 (5 bases). The V and J ends lost 6 bases and 7 bases respectively, with 16 bases between them. Germline CDR1 SQVTM, CDR2 ANQGSEA. The CDR3 totals 14 residues. The CDR3 region has the DNA TGCAGCGTCCGAGTTGGGACGGAGAATTCACCCCTCCACTTT. Translated, it gives CSVRVGTENSPLHF.

The rearrangement links TRBV4-1 to TRBJ1-2; D ambiguous. Trimming removed 0 bases from V and 4 bases from J, with 9 bases in between. The CDR3 is 14 residues long. Per germline, CDR1 MGHRA and CDR2 YSYEKL. The CDR3 bases are TGCGCCAGCAGCCAAGATACAGAACGCTATGGCTACACCTTC. This translates into CASSQDTERYGYTF.

This chain links TRBV6-1 with TRBJ1-1, with 9 bases aligning to TRBD1. The CDR3 extends over 15 amino acids. Per germline, CDR1 MNHNS and CDR2 SASEGT. The J segment lost 1 base and the V segment lost 6 bases, leaving 6 bases of the junction unmatched. CDR3 nucleotide sequence: TGTGCCAGCAGACCGGGACAGGGCTCGAACACTGAAGCTTTCTTT. This translates into CASRPGQGSNTEAFF.

This clone has only one observation. This rearrangement joins TRBV6-9 to TRBJ2-5, with no clear D. CDR1 MNHGY and CDR2 SVAAGI come from the germline V gene. Trimming took off 5 bases at V and 5 bases at J, with 12 bases between the two ends. The CDR3 spans 13 residues. CDR3: CASSPGSGETQYF. The CDR3 coding sequence is TGTGCCAGCAGTCCCGGGTCCGGGGAGACCCAGTACTTC.

V and J are TRBV7-2 and TRBJ1-2; 7 positions agree with TRBD1. V gave up 4 bases and J gave up 7 bases; unmatched junction bases: 15. CDR1 SGHTA and CDR2 FQGNSA come from the germline V gene. CDR3 length equals 16 residues. CDR3: CASSWGRQGQSGGYTF. The CDR3 DNA follows: TGTGCCAGCAGCTGGGGGCGACAGGGCCAGTCTGGTGGCTACACCTTC.

The chain couples TRBV28 to TRBJ2-4; 10 positions agree with TRBD2. With V trimmed by 5 bases and J by 1 base, 5 bases remained unmatched. In germline, CDR1 is MDHEN, CDR2 SYDVKM. The CDR3 loop spans 16 amino acids. For the CDR3, the DNA is TGTGCCAGCAGTCCCTATAGCGGGGGGGCCAAAAACATTCAGTACTTC. Protein sequence: CASSPYSGGAKNIQYF. Supplemented by reference TRBV28 and TRBJ2-4, the full variable domain reads DVKVTQSSRYLVKRTGEKVFLECVQDMDHENMFWYRQDPGLGLRLIYFSYDVKMKEKGDIPEGYSVSREKKERFSLILESASTNQTSMYLCASSPYSGGAKNIQYFGAGTRLSVL.

J is TRBJ2-2 and V is TRBV2; unclear D gene. V shed 2 bases and J shed 1 base, with 14 bases lying between them. The CDR3 consists of 17 residues. Germline V gene lookup returns CDR1 SNHLY and CDR2 FYNNEI. The CDR3 region is CASSERVLTQNTGELFF. DNA for the CDR3: TGTGCCAGCAGTGAACGTGTTCTAACCCAGAACACCGGGGAGCTGTTTTTT.

The J gene is TRBJ1-5, the V gene TRBV28, with D unresolved. The V gene lost 11 bases and the J gene lost 0 bases, with 11 bases spanning the gap. Germline V CDR1 and CDR2: MDHEN, SYDVKM. The CDR3 contains 13 residues. This CDR3 reads CASGGYSNQPQHF. CDR3 sequence (DNA): TGTGCCTCGGGAGGGTATAGCAATCAGCCCCAGCATTTT.

The chain links TRBV30 to TRBJ1-1; no reliable D call. Deletions cut 2 bases from V and 4 bases from J, with 11 bases between. Germline values: CDR1 GTSNPN, CDR2 SVGIG (reference sequence). The CDR3 has 13 residues. CDR3 coding DNA: TGTGCCTGGAGTACACCCTGGGGCACTGAAGCTTTCTTT. The encoded protein is CAWSTPWGTEAFF.

As for this clone: The sample holds other DNA sequences that translate to the same CDR3. This chain connects TRBV6-5 to TRBJ1-1; unclear D gene. The CDR3 is made up of 11 amino acids. Germline loops: CDR1 MNHEY, CDR2 SVGAGI. V lost 5 bases to trimming and J lost 3 bases, with 4 bases between them. This CDR3 is CASSRDTEAFF. CDR3 in DNA: TGTGCCAGCAGTCGGGACACTGAAGCTTTCTTT.

This chain uses TRBV6-1 with TRBJ1-2, with 11 nucleotides matching TRBD1. With 6 bases clipped from V and 10 bases from J, the junction kept 7 bases outside the gene matches. There are 13 residues in the CDR3. Germline assignment: CDR1 MNHNS and CDR2 SASEGT. In DNA form, the CDR3 reads TGTGCCAGCAGGGGACAGGGGGGATCCGCCTACACCTTC. This gives the protein CASRGQGGSAYTF.

The chain joins TRBV19 to TRBJ2-3, with D unresolved. V lost 5 bases to trimming and J lost 7 bases, with 16 bases between them. The CDR3 sequence is 14 residues long. Germline V gene data show CDR1 as LNHDA and CDR2 as SQIVND (reference sequence). The DNA of the CDR3 is TGTGCCAGTAGTTTGGCCACGGTGGGAAATACGCAGTATTTT. Residues: CASSLATVGNTQYF.